These 24 T cell receptor beta chains came from one sample sequenced in a study of human T cells and chemical hapten exposure. TCRdb passed the RACE reads through MiXCR, listing each CDR3 protein once. The table has 75,000 to 90,000 distinct CDR3 sequences, more than 9% seen once. Described time point: patch test 2, 6 weeks after DPC sensitization. The treatment: therapeutic diphenylcyclopropenone sensitization with weekly scalp DPC. Material: whole blood, obtained in connection with sensitization to the hapten diphenylcyclopropenone (DPC). The receptors stem from a woman aged 50 to 65 with alopecia areata. Some clones in this sample may be carry-over from other donors' samples.

Note on this clonotype: With a much larger clone just one base away, this may be a read error. The V gene is TRBV20-1, the J gene TRBJ2-4; D not resolved. V lost 2 bases to trimming and J lost 2 bases, with 7 bases between them. Germline V CDR1 and CDR2: DFQATT, SNEGSKA (reference sequence). The CDR3 has 13 residues. CDR3 DNA sequence: TGCAGTGCTAGAAGTTCGACCAAAAACATTCAGTACTTC. Amino acids: CSARSSTKNIQYF.

This chain connects TRBV6-1 to TRBJ1-2, with D possibly matching TRBD1 (5 bases). The CDR3 is 13 amino acids. Deletions cut 6 bases from V and 7 bases from J, with 15 bases between. CDR1 and CDR2 from the germline V gene are MNHNS and SASEGT. The CDR3 coding sequence is TGTGCCAGCAGAAGACGGGACGCGGCTGGCTACACCTTC. Its translation: CASRRRDAAGYTF.

This clonotype was seen many times. CDR3 bases: TGTGCCAGCAGCCCTCTAGGACGTCCCTCTGGGGCCAACGTCCTGACTTTC. Its translation: CASSPLGRPSGANVLTF. This chain uses TRBV9 with TRBJ2-6, with D hard to call. CDR1 and CDR2 from the germline V gene are SGDLS and YYNGEE. The CDR3 sequence is 17 residues long. V lost 4 bases to trimming and J lost 0 bases, with 14 bases between them.

This clonotype was observed a few times. The chain recombines TRBV7-9 with TRBJ2-7, with 11 bases aligning to TRBD1. This CDR3 spans 16 amino acids. Germline loops: CDR1 SEHNR, CDR2 FQNEAQ (reference sequence). The V segment lost 4 bases and the J segment 2 bases; nucleotides outside the gene matches: 7. The CDR3 DNA reads TGTGCCAGCAGCTCCGCGGACAGGGGGCCACCCTACGAGCAGTACTTC. It yields the protein CASSSADRGPPYEQYF.

V usage is TRBV5-3 and J usage is TRBJ2-5, with D maybe TRBD2 (6 bases). TRBV5-3 is known as an ORF, though its function is uncertain. This CDR3 comprises 15 residues. Trimming cost V 1 base and J 5 bases, with 15 bases left between them. The CDR3 region has the DNA TGTGCCAGAAGCTTGTTAGTGCGGGATAAGGAGACCCAGTACTTC. Amino acid sequence: CARSLLVRDKETQYF.

The chain couples TRBV7-9 to TRBJ2-5; D is possibly TRBD1 (6 bases). The CDR3 covers 16 residues. V was trimmed by 1 base and J by 5 bases, leaving 17 bases between them. CDR1 and CDR2 (germline): SEHNR, FQNEAQ (reference sequence). DNA of the CDR3: TGTGCCAGCAGCTTAGACCGACAGGTTATGTATGAGACCCAGTACTTC. It yields the protein CASSLDRQVMYETQYF.

Many counts were recorded for this clonotype. V and J are TRBV7-6 and TRBJ2-6; D might be TRBD1 (6 bases). Trimming stripped 5 bases from V and 4 bases from J, with 18 bases between. The germline CDR1 and CDR2 sequences are SGHVS and FNYEAQ. The CDR3 has 17 amino acids. The CDR3 nucleotides read TGTGCCAGCAGCCCCCAATCAGGGGTCTCCGGGGCCAACGTCCTGACTTTC. It specifies CASSPQSGVSGANVLTF.

This clonotype has a count of ten or more. The CDR3 nucleotides are TGTGCCAGCAGCCAAGGCGACGGACTAGCGGGACGATTCGACACAGATACGCAGTATTTT. Its protein is CASSQGDGLAGRFDTDTQYF. V is TRBV3-1 and J is TRBJ2-3; 12 bases are shared with TRBD2. Germline assignment: CDR1 LGHDT and CDR2 YNNKEL (reference sequence). V was pared by 1 base and J by 2 bases, with 13 bases of the junction left unmatched. This CDR3 contains 20 residues.

The sample holds a few counts of this clonotype. The chain uses TRBV29-1 and TRBJ1-4; D is uncertain. Germline V CDR1 and CDR2: SQVTM, ANQGSEA. The length of the CDR3 is 14 residues. Trimming pared 3 bases from V and 6 bases from J, leaving 14 bases between. The DNA of the CDR3 is TGCAGCGTTGACCCGGACGGCGTTTATGAAAAACTGTTTTTT. Translated: CSVDPDGVYEKLFF.

The V gene is TRBV20-1, the J gene TRBJ2-7, with 10 bases identical to TRBD2. CDR1 is DFQATT and CDR2 is SNEGSKA in the germline V gene (reference sequence). Unmatched junction bases numbered 10, after V lost 5 bases and J lost 0 bases. The CDR3 runs 16 residues. CDR3 coding DNA: TGCAGTGCTTTCGACGACCTAGCGGGGGACTCCTACGAGCAGTACTTC. This codes for CSAFDDLAGDSYEQYF.

This chain connects TRBV20-1 to TRBJ2-7, with 8 bases fitting TRBD2. V dropped 5 bases and J dropped 6; count of bases not matched to a gene: 9. Germline V gene sequence: CDR1 DFQATT, CDR2 SNEGSKA (reference sequence). The CDR3 length is 13 residues. The chain's CDR3 is CSALGTSKAEQYF. In nucleotides, the CDR3 is TGCAGTGCTTTAGGGACTAGTAAAGCCGAGCAGTACTTC.

The sample holds many counts of this clonotype. The V and J genes are TRBV11-2 and TRBJ2-3; D is unresolved. CDR1 SGHAT and CDR2 FQNNGV come from the germline V gene. V was shortened by 6 bases and J by 4 bases, with 11 bases between the two germline ends. The CDR3 runs 13 residues. The DNA of the CDR3 is TGTGCCAGCAGTTCCCGGACCGCAGATACGCAGTATTTT. As protein: CASSSRTADTQYF. The full variable domain, completed using reference TRBV11-2 and TRBJ2-3, is EAGVAQSPRYKIIEKRQSVAFWCNPISGHATLYWYQQILGQGPKLLIQFQNNGVVDDSQLPKDRFSAERLKGVDSTLKIQPAKLEDSAVYLCASSSRTADTQYFGPGTRLTVL.

The table lists this clonotype with a few counts. The rearrangement joins TRBV29-1 to TRBJ2-4; possible D gene TRBD1, 6 bases. The CDR3 has 14 amino acids. The V end lost 6 bases, the J end lost 11 bases, and 23 bases lay between the germline ends. Per the germline V gene, CDR1 is SQVTM and CDR2 is ANQGSEA. The CDR3 is CSVVETSGTPVQYF. The CDR3 bases are TGCAGCGTCGTAGAAACATCCGGGACACCGGTTCAGTACTTC.

Many counts were recorded for this clonotype. V usage is TRBV7-2 and J usage is TRBJ2-1, with D maybe TRBD2 (6 bases). V was shortened by 0 bases and J by 0 bases, with 12 bases between the two germline ends. The germline V gene encodes CDR1 SGHTA and CDR2 FQGNSA. The length of the CDR3 is 17 residues. CDR3 sequence (DNA): TGTGCCAGCAGCTTAGCGGGAGGCTTAAGCTCCTACAATGAGCAGTTCTTC. This encodes CASSLAGGLSSYNEQFF.

The rearrangement links TRBV12-3 or TRBV12-4 to TRBJ1-5; the D is unclear. V was clipped by 6 bases and J by 4 bases, with 7 bases between them. The CDR3 sequence is 12 residues long. CDR3 sequence reads: CASRTSNQPQHF. DNA for the CDR3: TGTGCCAGCAGGACCTCAAATCAGCCCCAGCATTTT.

This sequence joins TRBV5-1 and TRBJ2-1, with a weak D call TRBD1 (6 bases). From germline, CDR1 is SGHRS and CDR2 YFSETQ. V was pared by 0 bases and J by 2 bases, with 9 bases between. The CDR3 is 15 amino acids. The CDR3 sequence: CASSLAPGAYNEQFF. CDR3 nucleotide sequence: TGCGCCAGCAGCTTGGCCCCAGGGGCCTACAATGAGCAGTTCTTC.

This clonotype appeared many times. The chain combines TRBV9 with TRBJ2-1; TRBD1 aligns across 11 bases. Germline values: CDR1 SGDLS, CDR2 YYNGEE. This CDR3 is built from 15 residues. The trim removed 6 bases at V and 5 bases at J, leaving 7 bases unmatched. CDR3 in DNA: TGTGCCAGCACCGAGGACAGGGGGCCCAACAATGAGCAGTTCTTC. Amino acid sequence: CASTEDRGPNNEQFF. Full variable domain (outside the CDR3, taken from reference TRBV9 and TRBJ2-1): DSGVTQTPKHLITATGQRVTLRCSPRSGDLSVYWYQQSLDQGLQFLIQYYNGEERAKGNILERFSAQQFPDLHSELNLSSLELGDSALYFCASTEDRGPNNEQFFGPGTRLTVL.

This clonotype turned up a few times. The chain couples TRBV20-1 to TRBJ2-5; no firm D call. The CDR3 runs 14 residues. Deletions cut 0 bases from V and 0 bases from J, with 8 bases between. Germline V gene sequence: CDR1 DFQATT, CDR2 SNEGSKA (reference sequence). CDR3 sequence reads: CSARERGYQETQYF. In DNA form, the CDR3 reads TGCAGTGCTAGAGAGCGTGGATACCAAGAGACCCAGTACTTC.

The chain employs TRBV3-1 and TRBJ1-2; D is uncertain. CDR1 LGHDT and CDR2 YNNKEL come from the germline V gene (reference sequence). V shed 3 bases and J shed 4 bases, with 33 bases lying between them. The CDR3 totals 21 residues. This chain's CDR3 is CASSHRPGFMGEVALAYGYTF. The CDR3 nucleotides read TGTGCCAGCAGCCACCGCCCAGGTTTTATGGGTGAAGTGGCTCTTGCCTATGGCTACACCTTC.

This chain joins TRBV5-5 and TRBJ2-7, with 7 nucleotides matching TRBD1. The V gene end was trimmed by 4 bases and the J gene end by 2 bases; junction bases not matched to a gene: 6. Germline V gene sequence: CDR1 SGHKS, CDR2 YYEKEE (reference sequence). CDR3 size: 14 residues. CDR3 region: CASSTRTGAYEQYF. CDR3 in DNA: TGTGCCAGCAGCACAAGGACAGGAGCCTACGAGCAGTACTTC.

This clonotype was recorded at least ten times. This rearrangement joins TRBV2 to TRBJ1-5; 7 bases fit TRBD1. The CDR3 loop spans 15 amino acids. With 5 bases clipped from V and 3 bases from J, the junction kept 7 bases outside the gene matches. Germline CDR1 reads SNHLY; CDR2 reads FYNNEI. Written as DNA, the CDR3 is TGTGCCAGCAGTAAACAGGGACAGTACAATCAGCCCCAGCATTTT. Translating it yields CASSKQGQYNQPQHF. Supplemented by reference TRBV2 and TRBJ1-5, the full variable domain reads EPEVTQTPSHQVTQMGQEVILRCVPISNHLYFYWYRQILGQKVEFLVSFYNNEISEKSEIFDDQFSVERPDGSNFTLKIRSTKLEDSAMYFCASSKQGQYNQPQHFGDGTRLSIL.

The rearrangement joins TRBV29-1 to TRBJ2-2; D may be TRBD1 or TRBD2 (5 bases each). The CDR3 totals 15 residues. V lost 5 bases, J lost 1 base, and 14 bases lay in between. From germline, CDR1 is SQVTM and CDR2 ANQGSEA. The CDR3 loop reads CSVNRDGQNTGELFF. DNA of the CDR3: TGCAGCGTTAACCGGGACGGTCAGAACACCGGGGAGCTGTTTTTT.

This clonotype was counted between two and nine times. The rearrangement links TRBV10-1 to TRBJ1-1; possible D gene TRBD1, 6 bases. Germline V gene sequence: CDR1 WNHNN, CDR2 SYGVQD (reference sequence). The CDR3 length is 14 residues. V shed 3 bases and J shed 3 bases, with 11 bases lying between them. CDR3 protein: CASSESPGDTEAFF. Here the CDR3 DNA reads TGCGCCAGCAGTGAAAGTCCAGGGGACACTGAAGCTTTCTTT.

There are many counts of this clonotype. For the CDR3, the DNA is TGTGCCAGCAGTAGCGGAGGGGGGCTACAAGAGACCCAGTACTTC. Amino acids: CASSSGGGLQETQYF. This chain links TRBV2 with TRBJ2-5; TRBD1 or TRBD2 may be the D gene (6 bases each). The CDR3 has 15 residues. V shed 5 bases and J shed 2 bases, with 15 bases lying between them. Germline V CDR1 and CDR2: SNHLY, FYNNEI. Supplemented by reference TRBV2 and TRBJ2-5, the full variable domain reads EPEVTQTPSHQVTQMGQEVILRCVPISNHLYFYWYRQILGQKVEFLVSFYNNEISEKSEIFDDQFSVERPDGSNFTLKIRSTKLEDSAMYFCASSSGGGLQETQYFGPGTRLLVL.